The rows below give T cell receptor beta chains drawn from one sample of a study of T cells after yellow fever vaccination. TCRdb called the 5' RACE reads again in MiXCR, with one record for every CDR3 protein. The repertoire holds 300,000 to 450,000 distinct CDR3 sequences, with less than 9.5% as singletons. This material consisted of PBMCs, taken approximately 47 days after the first yellow fever vaccination. These receptors all stem from a man younger than 35 who received the YFV17D yellow fever vaccine. The CDR3 runs from the conserved cysteine through the conserved F or W. The D gene is left open where the match is weak. The size entry is marked missing in some rows and otherwise reads once, few, many or a size class.

D,size,J,V,DNA,CDR3
TRBD2,.,TRBJ2-1,TRBV9,TGTGCCAGCAGCGTAGGGACTAGCCCCAATGAGCAGTTCTTC,CASSVGTSPNEQFF
TRBD1,.,TRBJ2-2,TRBV5-5,TGTGCCAGCAGTAGGAAGACAGGGAGCACCGGGGAGCTGTTTTTT,CASSRKTGSTGELFF
.,few,TRBJ2-7,TRBV10-3,TGTGCCATCAGTCCGGCGAGCGGCGAGCAGTACTTC,CAISPASGEQYF
.,many,TRBJ1-5,TRBV5-6,TGTGCCAGCAGCTTGGGATACAATCAGCCCCAGCATTTT,CASSLGYNQPQHF
TRBD1,few,TRBJ2-7,TRBV10-3,TGTGCCATCAGTTGGGGACAGGGGGCTACCGAGCAGTACTTC,CAISWGQGATEQYF
TRBD1,few,TRBJ2-3,TRBV28,TGTGCCACCCTCCGGGACAGAGGGACAGATACGCAGTATTTT,CATLRDRGTDTQYF
TRBD1,.,TRBJ1-4,TRBV7-9,TGTGCCAGCAGCTCACTAGGGGGCCTGTTCGAAAAACTGTTTTTT,CASSSLGGLFEKLFF
.,few,TRBJ1-1,TRBV20-1,TGCAGTGCTCGTGTGCCTGGGATGAACACTGAAGCTTTCTTT,CSARVPGMNTEAFF
TRBD1,few,TRBJ1-4,TRBV15,TGTGCCACCAGCACGGACAGGGGGCGCGGGGAAAAACTGTTTTTT,CATSTDRGRGEKLFF
.,.,TRBJ2-5,TRBV3-1,TGTGCCAGCAGCCCGGGATCCTCGGAGACCCAGTACTTC,CASSPGSSETQYF
TRBD1,few,TRBJ1-4,TRBV12-3/TRBV12-4,TGTGCCAGCAGACCCGTTGGGACAGCATCTAATGAAAAACTGTTTTTT,CASRPVGTASNEKLFF
.,few,TRBJ1-2,TRBV12-3/TRBV12-4,TGTGCCAGCACAACGGGAGGGAGTGGGGACTATGGCTACACCTTC,CASTTGGSGDYGYTF
TRBD1,few,TRBJ2-5,TRBV5-6,TGTGCCAGCAGCTGGACAGGGTTTGGAGAGACCCAGTACTTC,CASSWTGFGETQYF
.,.,TRBJ2-5,TRBV5-1,TGCGCCAGCAGCTTGCTCGGGGGCTGGGAGACCCAGTACTTC,CASSLLGGWETQYF
.,.,TRBJ2-1,TRBV5-4,TGTGCCAGCAGCTTAAACAGTTACACCTACAATGAGCAGTTCTTC,CASSLNSYTYNEQFF
.,.,TRBJ2-1,TRBV5-1,TGCGCCAGCAGCGAAAATCCGGGCCCGGGGGACAATGAGCAGTTCTTC,CASSENPGPGDNEQFF
TRBD2,few,TRBJ2-3,TRBV9,TGTGCCAGCAGCTCCCGGGGATTAGCGGGGTCGCCCTCTAGCACAGATACGCAGTATTTT,CASSSRGLAGSPSSTDTQYF
TRBD1,few,TRBJ1-1,TRBV5-1,TGCGCCAGCAGCCCTCGGGCAGGGGGGCCGACGGGTGAAGCTTTCTTT,CASSPRAGGPTGEAFF
.,.,TRBJ2-5,TRBV7-9,TGTGCCAGCAGCTTAGGGGCTAGCCGGGATGAGACCCAGTACTTC,CASSLGASRDETQYF
.,few,TRBJ1-1,TRBV7-2,TGTGCCAGCAGAAGACAGTCTGGGATGAACACTGAAGCTTTCTTT,CASRRQSGMNTEAFF
TRBD1,.,TRBJ1-1,TRBV5-1,TGCGCCAGCAGCTTCCGGGACAGCGCTGAAGCTTTCTTT,CASSFRDSAEAFF
.,few,TRBJ2-1,TRBV6-2/TRBV6-3,TGTGCCAGCAGTTCTGCCCATGAGCAGTTCTTC,CASSSAHEQFF
.,.,TRBJ1-1,TRBV6-1,TGTGCCAGCAGTGACTTTTCGGGCAGGGGCCCGAACACTGAAGCTTTCTTT,CASSDFSGRGPNTEAFF
.,many,TRBJ2-7,TRBV5-1,TGCGCCAGCAGCCCACAGGGTCACGAGCAGTACTTC,CASSPQGHEQYF
.,few,TRBJ2-3,TRBV5-1,TGCGCCAGCAGCTGGGTGGGGGATGATACGCAGTATTTT,CASSWVGDDTQYF
.,.,TRBJ1-4,TRBV12-3/TRBV12-4,TGTGCCAGCAGCCCCGATCAGGGTCGAGGGTGGGGAAAACTGTTTTTT,CASSPDQGRGWGKLFF
TRBD1,few,TRBJ1-4,TRBV7-2,TGTGCCAGCAGCCGACAGGGACGAAAAGAAAAACTGTTTTTT,CASSRQGRKEKLFF
TRBD1,.,TRBJ1-6,TRBV28,TGTGCCAGCAGCCCCTACGACAGGGGCTACTCCTATAATTCACCCCTCCACTTT,CASSPYDRGYSYNSPLHF
TRBD1,.,TRBJ2-1,TRBV6-2/TRBV6-3,TGTGCCAGCAGTTCCAAGACAGGGAAGGATGAGCAGTTCTTC,CASSSKTGKDEQFF
.,.,TRBJ2-1,TRBV5-1,TGCGCCAGCAGCTTGGTGGCAGGGGAACACAATGAGCAGTTCTTC,CASSLVAGEHNEQFF
TRBD1,.,TRBJ2-1,TRBV6-2/TRBV6-3,TGTGCCAGCAGTTACCAGGGGGCGGGTAATGAGCAGTTCTTC,CASSYQGAGNEQFF
.,few,TRBJ1-3,TRBV15,TGTGCCACCAGCAGGAGAGACAACACCATATATTTT,CATSRRDNTIYF
.,few,TRBJ1-1,TRBV7-2,TGTGCCAGCAGCATAGACCCCGGGGGACGGGAAGCTTTCTTT,CASSIDPGGREAFF
.,.,TRBJ1-4,TRBV7-9,TGTGCCAGCAGCTGGGGTGAAAAACTGTTTTTT,CASSWGEKLFF
.,.,TRBJ2-7,TRBV20-1,TGCAGTGCTGCCCCGGGGACCTACTCCTACGAGCAGTACTTC,CSAAPGTYSYEQYF
.,few,TRBJ2-6,TRBV5-1,TGCGCCAGCAGCCCTCCGGGGGTCTACCTACCTGGGGCCAACGTCCTGACTTTC,CASSPPGVYLPGANVLTF
.,many,TRBJ1-3,TRBV20-1,TGCAGTGCTAGAAGGCAGAGCTCTGGAAACACCATATATTTT,CSARRQSSGNTIYF